This passage covers 16 T cell receptor beta chains from one sample sequenced in a study of regulatory T cells in long-lasting Graves disease. In building TCR beta libraries, iRepertoire HTBI primers were used together with Arm-PCR of CDR3 regions. TCRdb analysed the multiplex PCR reads with MiXCR anew, one entry per CDR3 protein. The sample contains 650,000 to 850,000 distinct CDR3 sequences, approximately 31% of which appear only once. Time point defined: persistent/refractory GD, antithyroid drugs over 5 years with positive TRAb. From RNA extracted from PBMCs, the TCR library was made. Sequenced material: peripheral blood mononuclear cells (PBMCs), taken when the disease was refractory, from a patient treated with antithyroid drugs. Every receptor here comes from a female donor with Graves disease.

This clonotype was picked up a small number of times. The chain uses TRBV10-2 and TRBJ2-5, with a weak D call TRBD1 (7 bases). The CDR3 totals 15 residues. V lost 10 bases and J lost 4, with 22 bases in between. Germline V gene lookup returns CDR1 WSHSY and CDR2 SAAADI. DNA of the CDR3: TGCGCCACCTTCCGGGGACGACAGGGAGGAGAGACCCAGTACTTC. Amino acids: CATFRGRQGGETQYF.

The chain recombines TRBV28 with TRBJ2-3, with unresolved D. The germline V gene encodes CDR1 MDHEN and CDR2 SYDVKM. This CDR3 is 16 amino acids long. The V gene lost 5 bases and the J gene lost 0 bases, with 15 bases spanning the gap. The chain's CDR3 is CASSPRIRASTDTQYF. CDR3 sequence (DNA): TGTGCCAGCAGTCCGCGGATACGGGCTAGCACAGATACGCAGTATTTT.

This clonotype has more than one count but fewer than ten. The chain couples TRBV20-1 to TRBJ2-5, with a tentative D call TRBD2 (6 bases). V lost 0 bases and J lost 5, with 13 bases in between. From germline, CDR1 is DFQATT and CDR2 SNEGSKA (reference sequence). The CDR3 loop spans 14 amino acids. CDR3 sequence reads: CSARDSPGLETQYF. The CDR3 nucleotides read TGCAGTGCTAGAGATTCTCCGGGACTGGAGACCCAGTACTTC.

This CDR3 is CASSSYRGPANTGELFF. The CDR3 bases are TGCGCCAGCAGCTCCTACAGGGGGCCCGCGAACACCGGGGAGCTGTTTTTT. The chain is built from TRBV5-1 and TRBJ2-2, with 9 positions matching TRBD1. The CDR3 runs 17 residues. V lost 3 bases, J lost 0 bases, and 6 bases stayed unmatched. The germline V gene has CDR1 SGHRS and CDR2 YFSETQ.

V and J are TRBV27 and TRBJ1-5; 12 bases are shared with TRBD1. The CDR3 is made up of 15 amino acids. Germline V gene sequence: CDR1 MNHEY, CDR2 SMNVEV (reference sequence). V lost 5 bases and J lost 5; bases outside the gene matches: 4. As DNA, the CDR3 is TGTGCCAGCAGTGCCCGGGACAGGGGGCATCAGCCCCAGCATTTT. Protein: CASSARDRGHQPQHF.

V and J are TRBV6-1 and TRBJ2-2; TRBD1 matches at 10 bases. CDR3 length equals 16 residues. V gave up 4 bases and J gave up 3 bases; unmatched junction bases: 5. From germline, CDR1 is MNHNS and CDR2 SASEGT. The CDR3 sequence is CASSADRGRYTGELFF. The DNA for the CDR3 is TGTGCCAGCAGTGCGGACAGGGGGAGGTACACCGGGGAGCTGTTTTTT.

On this clonotype: A read error may produce the germline difference seen at one junction end. The chain has TRBV6-5 and TRBJ1-4; 9 nucleotides align to TRBD1. Germline values: CDR1 MNHEY, CDR2 SVGAGI. The CDR3 extends over 14 amino acids. The CDR3 DNA reads as TGCGCCAGCAGTTGGGACAGGGTCAATGAAAAACTGTTTTTT. It yields the protein CASSWDRVNEKLFF.

This clonotype was observed a handful of times. V usage is TRBV20-1 and J usage is TRBJ1-5; D gene ambiguous. The length of the CDR3 is 16 residues. V dropped 1 base and J dropped 0 bases, with 13 bases sitting between them. Germline V lookup: CDR1 DFQATT, CDR2 SNEGSKA (reference sequence). The CDR3 sequence: CSARVLTVDSNQPQHF. The CDR3, as DNA: TGCAGTGCTAGAGTGTTAACAGTCGATAGCAATCAGCCCCAGCATTTT.

The rearrangement links TRBV25-1 to TRBJ1-3; a possible D gene is TRBD1 (6 bases). The CDR3 runs to 21 residues. The V end was cut by 2 bases, the J end by 0 bases, with 26 bases between. CDR1 and CDR2 (germline): MGHDK, SYGVNS. The CDR3 DNA reads TGTGCCAGCAGTGAACCCCCCGGGGGCAGGGACAAGGAAGACTCTGGAAACACCATATATTTT. This encodes CASSEPPGGRDKEDSGNTIYF.

The chain combines TRBV5-1 with TRBJ1-4; D call uncertain. Germline lookup yields CDR1 SGHRS and CDR2 YFSETQ. V lost 4 bases and J lost 8, with 18 bases in between. CDR3 length equals 15 residues. CDR3 DNA sequence: TGCGCCAGCAGCGTTCGGCCTCGGGGAGAAGAAAAACTGTTTTTT. Its translation: CASSVRPRGEEKLFF.

The V gene is TRBV12-3 or TRBV12-4, the J gene TRBJ1-1; D not resolved. This CDR3 region has 13 residues. V was cut by 3 bases and J by 6 bases, with 11 bases left in between. This CDR3 is CASSFGDSAEAFF. DNA of the CDR3: TGTGCCAGCAGTTTCGGTGACTCAGCTGAAGCTTTCTTT.

This chain uses TRBV12-3 or TRBV12-4 with TRBJ2-1; weak D call: TRBD2 (8 bases). This CDR3 region has 17 residues. Trimming shortened V by 7 bases and J by 5 bases, and 24 bases separated the two germline ends. In DNA, the CDR3 is TGTGCCAGCACCCCCCGGGGGGGAACAGGGGCACACAATGAGCAGTTCTTC. Amino acids: CASTPRGGTGAHNEQFF.

This clonotype has at least ten counts. The chain couples TRBV27 to TRBJ1-5; D gene unclear. CDR3 size: 12 residues. The V end lost 6 bases, the J end lost 7 bases, and 10 bases lay between the germline ends. Germline CDR1 and CDR2: MNHEY and SMNVEV (reference sequence). The CDR3 nucleotides read TGTGCCAGCAGCCTGCCGGGGCAGCCCCAGCATTTT. Protein product: CASSLPGQPQHF.

This clonotype was seen at least ten times. This chain uses TRBV6-1 with TRBJ2-5, with D maybe TRBD2 (6 bases). This CDR3 comprises 15 residues. The V gene's germline CDR1 is MNHNS and CDR2 SASEGT. The V gene lost 4 bases and the J gene lost 5 bases, with 17 bases spanning the gap. The CDR3: CASSARVPAGETQYF. The DNA of the CDR3 is TGTGCCAGCAGTGCTCGAGTCCCGGCGGGGGAGACCCAGTACTTC.

As for this clonotype: Relative to the germline gene, one junction end is altered; a read error may explain this. V and J are TRBV6-5 and TRBJ1-1, with D tentatively TRBD1 (6 bases). Per the germline V gene, CDR1 is MNHEY and CDR2 is SVGAGI. The CDR3 loop spans 18 amino acids. CDR3 in amino acids: CAGSYSARGLGRNTEAFF. The CDR3, as DNA: TGTGCCGGCAGTTACTCGGCCAGGGGCCTAGGTAGGAACACTGAAGCTTTCTTT.

This clonotype was recorded at least ten times. The rearrangement joins TRBV2 to TRBJ2-5, with 7 bases aligning to TRBD1. With 6 bases clipped from V and 4 bases from J, the junction kept 2 bases outside the gene matches. Germline V gene lookup returns CDR1 SNHLY and CDR2 FYNNEI. The CDR3 is 12 amino acids. Written as DNA, the CDR3 is TGTGCCAGCAGGGGACAGTTAGAGACCCAGTACTTC. This encodes CASRGQLETQYF.